This TCR beta chain comes out of a study of identifying expanded T cells in peripheral blood. Findings of the study overall: Clone count variance between approximately 2-week samples rose with total template count. About 1.2 clones differed between technical replicates, versus about 16 and 19 over time.

As regards this clone: What it binds is not known.

Here immunoSEQ multiplex PCR was the method, and the copy in TCRdb shows in-frame clones only, minus some. Of around 100,000 clones in the sample, approximately 90% were seen once. Collection occurred without any documented infections or immune events in donors. This TCR came from a person aged 18-70 years in good health. Sequencing used blood.

The CDR3 protein is CASRNGQPPYEQYF. DNA for the CDR3: TGTGCCAGCAGGAATGGACAGCCTCCCTACGAGCAGTACTTC. V usage is TRBV7-9 and J usage is TRBJ2-7; tentatively, D is TRBD1 (6 bases). Germline V gene data show CDR1 as SEHNR and CDR2 as FQNEAQ (reference sequence). This CDR3 contains 14 residues. The V and J ends lost 6 bases and 2 bases respectively, with 14 bases between them.